The sequence of this T cell receptor beta chain was determined in a study of neoadjuvant anti-PD-1 for oral cavity cancer. Study-level findings and limits: Higher pretreatment blood Treg/Th17 ratios correlated with higher pretreatment blood and lower post-treatment tumor TCRbeta clonality.

Six replicates per PBMC sample, mostly from 480 ng of genomic DNA. Generated by immunoSEQ multiplex PCR, the TCRdb table keeps only in-frame clones and is missing some. The sample consists of 11,000 to 15,000 clones, roughly 74% of them appearing once. In the case of this clone: Its specificity is unknown.

The time point was: after neoadjuvant nivolumab, at surgical resection. Patients were newly diagnosed with stage II-IVA oral cavity squamous cell carcinoma without prior systemic or radiation treatment. V gave up 7 bases and J gave up 4 bases; unmatched junction bases: 11. CDR3 size: 16 residues. CDR1 and CDR2 from the germline V gene are SGHRS and YFSETQ. V is TRBV5-1 and J is TRBJ1-1, with 12 bases matching TRBD1. The material sequenced was PBMCs, taken after nivolumab (anti-PD-1) treatment. The sequence came from a person aged 35-79 years with oral cavity squamous cell carcinoma. CDR3 amino acids: CASSVGDRGRGTEAFF. Written as DNA, the CDR3 is TGCGCCAGCTCCGTTGGGGACAGGGGGCGAGGCACTGAAGCTTTCTTT.